Following are 17 T cell receptor beta chains from one sample sequenced in a study of tumor and adjacent non-tumor tissue in lung cancer. A modified ARM-PCR protocol with three rounds of nested PCR amplified TCRbeta. One entry per CDR3 protein, called by TCRdb with MiXCR from the multiplex PCR reads. The sample carries tens of thousands of distinct CDR3 sequences, less than 70% recorded once. No cell sorting was done before RNA was extracted from the tissue. The normal lung tissue was taken more than 3 cm from the tumor edge. Material for sequencing was distant non-tumor lung tissue. The receptors stem from a woman aged 35 to 49 with non-small cell lung cancer.

On this clonotype: The junction departs from germline at one end; a sequencing error may be responsible. V gene TRBV7-9 combines with J gene TRBJ2-1; tentatively, D is TRBD1 or TRBD2 (6 bases each). This CDR3 has 15 amino acids. CDR1 and CDR2 (germline): SEHNR, FQNEAQ (reference sequence). The CDR3 sequence is CASSLAGGGGNEQFF. The DNA for the CDR3 is TGTGCCAGCAGCCTAGCCGGGGGCGGTGGGAATGAGCAGTTCTTC.

There are many counts of this clonotype. A junction end diverges from the germline sequence, so it may reflect a read error. The chain links TRBV6-6 to TRBJ2-7; 7 bases match TRBD2. CDR3 length: 12 amino acids. Germline assignment: CDR1 MNHNY and CDR2 SVGAGI (reference sequence). The CDR3 here is CASSLPGEREYF. The CDR3 DNA reads as TGTGCCAGCAGTTTGCCTGGGGAGCGGGAATATTTC.

In the case of this clonotype: It is likely a read error, because the conserved phenylalanine at the end of the CDR3 is missing. The chain combines TRBV6-6 with TRBJ2-7; D is perhaps TRBD1 or TRBD2 (5 bases each). Trimming stripped 10 bases from V and 3 bases from J, with 19 bases between. The CDR3 has 14 amino acids. Germline CDR1 is MNHNY and CDR2 is SVGAGI (reference sequence). The CDR3 DNA is TGTGCCAACAGACCCAGGGACGGGCACTACGAGCAGTACCTC. Amino acid sequence: CANRPRDGHYEQYL.

A word on this clonotype: The junction differs from germline at one of its ends, possibly a read error. The chain is built from TRBV30 and TRBJ2-3; D is tentatively TRBD1 or TRBD2 (5 bases each). Germline loops: CDR1 GTSNPN, CDR2 SVGIG (reference sequence). The CDR3 spans 15 residues. In nucleotides, the CDR3 is TGTGCCTGGAGTGTCGGGGCGGCGCAAGGAGATACGCAGAATTTT. As protein: CAWSVGAAQGDTQNF.

This clonotype was found many times. This chain links TRBV10-2 with TRBJ2-1; 8 bases are shared with TRBD1. The CDR3 sequence is 14 residues long. Trimming took 6 bases from V and 6 from J; bases not matched to a gene: 7. Per the germline V gene, CDR1 is WSHSY and CDR2 is SAAADI. The CDR3 sequence: CASRDRGGSNEQFF. Written as DNA, the CDR3 is TGCGCCAGCAGAGACAGGGGAGGTTCCAATGAGCAGTTCTTC.

A note on this clonotype: At one end, the junction sequence differs from germline, possibly due to a read error. The gene calls are TRBV11-2 and TRBJ2-1; TRBD1 aligns across 8 bases. Germline V lookup: CDR1 SGHAT, CDR2 FQNNGV. The CDR3 covers 15 residues. CDR3 in amino acids: CPSSLDPNRGIEQFF. The DNA of the CDR3 is TGTCCCAGCAGCTTAGATCCCAACAGGGGGATTGAGCAGTTCTTC.

This clonotype appeared a single time. A much larger clone differs by one base, so this may be a read error. The chain joins TRBV20-1 to TRBJ2-5; 9 bases match TRBD2. The CDR3 is made up of 14 amino acids. V lost 3 bases and J lost 4; bases outside the gene matches: 6. Germline lookup yields CDR1 DFQATT and CDR2 SNEGSKA (reference sequence). CDR3 DNA sequence: TGCAGTGCTAGGGTTAGCGGGAGTGTAGAGACCCAGTACTTC. It specifies CSARVSGSVETQYF.

This clonotype has a count of ten or more. The rearrangement uses TRBV2 and TRBJ2-2; D call uncertain. Germline V gene sequence: CDR1 SNHLY, CDR2 FYNNEI. V was clipped by 5 bases and J by 0 bases, with 10 bases between them. This CDR3 contains 15 residues. CDR3 coding DNA: TGTGCCAGCAGTTGGCAACCTCCGAACACCGGGGAGCTGTTTTTT. It yields the protein CASSWQPPNTGELFF.

This clonotype is labeled as medium-sized. V is TRBV7-9 and J is TRBJ2-3; 9 bases fit TRBD1. V lost 2 bases to trimming and J lost 2 bases; unmatched junction nucleotides: 5. This CDR3 is 16 amino acids long. Germline CDR1 and CDR2: SEHNR and FQNEAQ (reference sequence). The CDR3 bases are TGTGCCAGCAGCTTACTGGGACAGGGAGTCACAGATACGCAGTATTTT. Protein product: CASSLLGQGVTDTQYF.

The chain links TRBV6-6 to TRBJ2-5; possibly TRBD1 for D (5 bases). Germline values: CDR1 MNHNY, CDR2 SVGAGI (reference sequence). The CDR3 has 12 amino acids. Trimming removed 2 bases from V and 4 bases from J, with 5 bases in between. CDR3 in DNA: TGTGCCAGCAGTTACGACAGAGAGACCCAGTACTTC. This encodes CASSYDRETQYF.

On this clonotype: It is likely a read error, because the conserved phenylalanine at the end of the CDR3 is missing. The chain has TRBV6-5 and TRBJ2-1; TRBD1 is a possible D gene (6 bases). Looked up from germline, CDR1 is MNHEY and CDR2 is SVGAGI. This CDR3 spans 14 amino acids. Trimming shortened V by 7 bases and J by 8 bases, and 18 bases separated the two germline ends. CDR3 DNA: TGTGCCAGCACTTTCCAACAGGGTTGGGATGAGCAGTTCGTC. Translation: CASTFQQGWDEQFV.

In regard to this clonotype: Germline and junction disagree at one end, which may indicate a read error. The V and J genes are TRBV11-2 and TRBJ2-1; weak D call: TRBD1 (5 bases). Per germline, CDR1 SGHAT and CDR2 FQNNGV. The CDR3 loop spans 17 amino acids. The CDR3 sequence is CASSLGSFRALFNEQFF. In DNA, the CDR3 is TGTGCCAGCAGCTTAGGGTCGTTCAGGGCATTGTTCAATGAGCAATTCTTC.

Comment on this clonotype: A read error may be the cause here, since a much bigger clone is one base away. The chain recombines TRBV7-9 with TRBJ2-5; 8 nucleotides agree with TRBD2. Trimming at V came to 0 bases and at J to 8 bases, leaving 5 bases not matched to a gene. CDR3 size: 14 residues. Germline lookup yields CDR1 SEHNR and CDR2 FQNEAQ (reference sequence). Here the CDR3 DNA reads TGTGCCAGCAGCTTAGCCAGCGGGAGTCATACCCAGTACTTC. Protein product: CASSLASGSHTQYF.

As to this clonotype: This may stem from a read error, because a much larger clone lies one nucleotide away. The chain joins TRBV24-1 to TRBJ2-7, with TRBD1 matching 11 bases. This CDR3 has 15 amino acids. CDR1 and CDR2 from the germline V gene are KGHDR and SFDVKD. CDR3 DNA: TGTGCCACCAATGATTCCGGGACAGGGGGCTACGAGCAGTACTTC. Residues: CATNDSGTGGYEQYF.

V is TRBV20-1 and J is TRBJ2-1; TRBD2 matches 7 bases. Germline V gene sequence: CDR1 DFQATT, CDR2 SNEGSKA (reference sequence). The CDR3 consists of 15 residues. As DNA, the CDR3 is TGCAGGCCACTGGCGGGGGAACGCCTATACAATGAGCAGTTCTTC. Encoded protein: CRPLAGERLYNEQFF.

In the case of this clonotype: One base away lies a much larger clone, so this may be a sequencing read error. The conserved phenylalanine or tryptophan normally closing the CDR3 is absent here, so this likely arose from a read error. The chain couples TRBV10-3 to TRBJ1-5; no definite D call. Germline loops: CDR1 ENHRY, CDR2 SYGVKD. V lost 1 base, J lost 4 bases, and 5 bases lay in between. The CDR3 is made up of 13 amino acids. CDR3 region: CAISEYENQPQHS. In DNA form, the CDR3 reads TGTGCCATCAGTGAGTATGAAAATCAGCCCCAGCATTCT.

Points on this clonotype: A read error may account for a junction end that differs from germline. The chain links TRBV11-2 to TRBJ2-1; TRBD2 matches 8 bases. Germline loops: CDR1 SGHAT, CDR2 FQNNGV. The CDR3 runs to 15 residues. The CDR3 reads CASSLATGGPRKQFF. CDR3 sequence (DNA): TGTGCCAGTAGCTTAGCAACGGGAGGGCCGCGCAAGCAATTCTTC.